The present T cell receptor (beta chain) was sequenced within a study of Graves' ophthalmopathy and Graves' hyperthyroidism. V gave up 1 base and J gave up 2 bases, with 9 bases separating them. This CDR3 contains 14 residues. Germline CDR1 reads MGHRA; CDR2 reads YSYEKL. Scientists amplified the TCR beta CDR3 regions from RNA transcripts. An opening RT-PCR round employed HTBI primers and preceded a second-round multiplex PCR. TCRdb re-analysed the multiplex PCR reads in MiXCR, keeping a single row per CDR3 protein. Among about 500,000 distinct CDR3 sequences listed, roughly 14% were seen once. The receptor's source is a woman in her 30s with Graves' ophthalmopathy. V gene TRBV4-1 combines with J gene TRBJ2-7; TRBD2 is a possible D gene (6 bases). The sequenced sample consisted of blood. The CDR3 DNA reads TGCGCCAGCAGCCAAGCCCGGGGGACCTACGAGCAGTACTTC. Translating gives CASSQARGTYEQYF.